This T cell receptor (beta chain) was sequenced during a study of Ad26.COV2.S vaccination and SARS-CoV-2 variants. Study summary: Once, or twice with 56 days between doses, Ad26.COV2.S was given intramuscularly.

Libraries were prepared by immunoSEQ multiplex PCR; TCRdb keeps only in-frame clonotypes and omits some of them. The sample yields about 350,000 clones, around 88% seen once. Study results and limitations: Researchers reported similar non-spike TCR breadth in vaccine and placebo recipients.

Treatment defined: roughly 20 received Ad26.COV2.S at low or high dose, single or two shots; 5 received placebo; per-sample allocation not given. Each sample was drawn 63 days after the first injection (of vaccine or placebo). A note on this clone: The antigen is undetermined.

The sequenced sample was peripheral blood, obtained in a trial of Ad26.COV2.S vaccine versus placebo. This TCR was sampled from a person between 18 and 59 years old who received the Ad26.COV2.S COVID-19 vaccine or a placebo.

CDR3 sequence: CASSNHRVAENTEAFF. In nucleotides, the CDR3 is TGCGCCAGCAGCAACCACAGGGTGGCAGAAAACACTGAAGCTTTCTTT. The rearrangement joins TRBV5-1 to TRBJ1-1; D possibly corresponds to TRBD1 (6 bases). Germline lookup yields CDR1 SGHRS and CDR2 YFSETQ. Trimming removed 4 bases from V and 2 bases from J, with 18 bases in between. CDR3 size: 16 residues. The full variable domain, in which reference TRBV5-1 and TRBJ1-1 provide the parts outside the CDR3, is KAGVTQTPRYLIKTRGQQVTLSCSPISGHRSVSWYQQTPGQGLQFLFEYFSETQRNKGNFPGRFSGRQFSNSRSEMNVSTLELGDSALYLCASSNHRVAENTEAFFGQGTRLTVV.